This TCR beta chain was observed in a study of cytomegalovirus exposure and HLA in healthy donors. Study results and caveats: Follow-up analysis found HLA locus-dependent TCR association rates, highest for DRB1 and lowest for HLA-C. Listed as cytomegalovirus-associated were 150 or so TCR beta chains.

PCR amplification relied on 60 Vbeta primers (plus 13 Jbeta primers). This table comes from immunoSEQ multiplex PCR, and its TCRdb copy is limited to in-frame clones, with some not included. Listed are about 130,000 clones; roughly 0.94% falls within the top ten. To note about this clone: Its antigen is currently unknown.

The CDR3 loop spans 12 amino acids. V shed 3 bases and J shed 8 bases, with 9 bases lying between them. Germline V gives CDR1 MDHEN, CDR2 SYDVKM. This clonotype was obtained from a man aged 18 to 30 in good health and CMV-seronegative. This chain connects TRBV28 to TRBJ2-3; D ambiguous. The sample comprised PBMCs. The CDR3 sequence: CASSLTLGTQYF. CDR3 DNA: TGTGCCAGCAGTTTGACTCTCGGTACGCAGTATTTT.